This T cell receptor beta chain is from a study of OX40 agonist ivuxolimab in advanced cancers. In germline, CDR1 is SGHVS, CDR2 FNYEAQ. V was cut by 1 base and J by 7 bases, with 19 bases left in between. The CDR3 consists of 17 residues. Blood samples were obtained at baseline, cycle 4 day 1, and cycle 7 day 1. Repertoires were generated with immunoSEQ multiplex PCR, while TCRdb's copy carries only in-frame clones and drops some. The profile shows about 67,000 clones, approximately 90% of them singletons. Sequencing was performed on CD4+ or CD8+ T cells sorted from blood, taken in a trial of the OX40 agonist ivuxolimab. This clonotype originated in an adult with an advanced solid tumor such as melanoma, head and neck, liver or kidney cancer. This chain links TRBV7-6 with TRBJ2-2; D is ambiguous. CDR3 protein: CASSLDPGRTIFGELFF. The CDR3 bases are TGTGCCAGCAGCTTAGACCCAGGAAGGACGATATTCGGGGAGCTGTTTTTT.